This TCR beta chain is drawn from a study of cytomegalovirus exposure and HLA in healthy donors. About the research overall: Researchers found that roughly 81% of just under 400 genotyped donors fell within the Caucasian-associated ancestry cluster.

PCR was performed using 60 Vbeta and 13 Jbeta primers. Profiling relied on immunoSEQ multiplex PCR, and the TCRdb table lists in-frame clones only, not all of them. The data contain about 130,000 clones, around 77% of them singletons. Sequencing input: PBMCs. This TCR derives from a male donor in good health and CMV-seropositive.

DNA for the CDR3: TGTGCCAGCAGCGCGCCATGGGGAGCGGGAGTAAGCAATGAGCAGTTCTTC. It codes for CASSAPWGAGVSNEQFF. The V call is TRBV9, the J call TRBJ2-1, with 8 bases that match TRBD2. Germline trimming cut 3 bases from V and 6 bases from J; bases unmatched to any gene: 14. CDR1 is SGDLS and CDR2 is YYNGEE in the germline V gene. The length of the CDR3 is 17 residues.